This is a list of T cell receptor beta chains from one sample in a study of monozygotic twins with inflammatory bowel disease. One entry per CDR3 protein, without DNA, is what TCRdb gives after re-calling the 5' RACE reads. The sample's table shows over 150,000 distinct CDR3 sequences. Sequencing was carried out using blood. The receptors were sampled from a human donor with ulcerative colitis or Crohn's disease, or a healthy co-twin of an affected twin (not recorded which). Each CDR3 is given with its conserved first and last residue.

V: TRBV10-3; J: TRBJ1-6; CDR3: CAISESPDSDSPLHF
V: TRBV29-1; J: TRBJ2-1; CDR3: CSVVTSYNEQFF
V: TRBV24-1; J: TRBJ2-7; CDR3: CATSETGVDSYEQYF
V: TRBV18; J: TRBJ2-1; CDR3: CASSPSGGHSYNEQFF
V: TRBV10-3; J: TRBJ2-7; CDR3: CAIKGTPDSYEQYF
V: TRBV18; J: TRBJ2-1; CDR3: CASSPTTGDEQFF
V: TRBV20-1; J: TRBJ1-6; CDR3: CSASARGRYNSPLHF
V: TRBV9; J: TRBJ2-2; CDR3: CASTPRAGESTGELFF
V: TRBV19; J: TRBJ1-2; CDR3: CASRTRTSLEGYTF
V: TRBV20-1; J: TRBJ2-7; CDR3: CSARRQGNYEQYF
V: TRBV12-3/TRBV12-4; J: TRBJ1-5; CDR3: CASSPDGQPQHF
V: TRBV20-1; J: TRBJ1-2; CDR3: CSATGERWDYGYTF
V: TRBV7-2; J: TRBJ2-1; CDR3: CASSLSGIDYNEQFF
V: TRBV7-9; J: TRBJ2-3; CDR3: CASSPPGLGGTDTQYF
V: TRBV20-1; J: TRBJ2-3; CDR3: CSASRGANTDTQYF
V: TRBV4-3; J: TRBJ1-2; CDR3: CASSQGMGGDDYTF
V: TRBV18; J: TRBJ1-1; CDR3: CASSPAGEINTEAFF
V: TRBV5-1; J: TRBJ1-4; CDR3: CASSGQGASNEKLFF
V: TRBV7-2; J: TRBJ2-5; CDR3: CASSLMVRGQETQYF
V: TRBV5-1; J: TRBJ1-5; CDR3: CASSWNGQGDQPQHF
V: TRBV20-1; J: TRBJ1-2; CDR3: CSAGDRGTGYTF
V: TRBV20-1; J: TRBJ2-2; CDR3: CSASWTANTGELFF
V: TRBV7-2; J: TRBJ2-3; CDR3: CASRSNRAQFTDTQYF
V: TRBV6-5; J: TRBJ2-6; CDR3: CASSPPGANVLTF
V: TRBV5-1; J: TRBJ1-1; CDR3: CASSNRQDTEAFF
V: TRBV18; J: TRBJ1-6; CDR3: CASSPPAGSNSPLHF
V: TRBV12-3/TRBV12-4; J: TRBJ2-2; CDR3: CASSPFDFTGELFF
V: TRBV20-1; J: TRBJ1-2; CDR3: CSARDIGTGSGYTF
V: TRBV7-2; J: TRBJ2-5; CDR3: CASSFKGSETQYF
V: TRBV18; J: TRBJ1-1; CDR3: CASSLDRGSRFMNTEAFF
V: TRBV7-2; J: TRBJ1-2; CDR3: CASSFTRSTYGYTF
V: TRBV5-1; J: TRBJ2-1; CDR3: CASSLGGDPYNEQFF
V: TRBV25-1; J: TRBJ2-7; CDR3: CASSEPRQAGYEQYF
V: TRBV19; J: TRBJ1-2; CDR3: CASSIRGQGIGYTF
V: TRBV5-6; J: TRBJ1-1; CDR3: CASSLPSGIFGEAFF
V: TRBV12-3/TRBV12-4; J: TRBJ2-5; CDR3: CASSQTGVSETQYF
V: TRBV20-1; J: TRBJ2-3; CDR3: CSAPSGSGGSDTQYF
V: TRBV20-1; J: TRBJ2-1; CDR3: CSARDPGGRAYNEQFF
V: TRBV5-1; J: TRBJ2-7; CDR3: CASSPWGGLEQYF
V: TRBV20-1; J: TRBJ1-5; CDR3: CSGSGGKGNQPQHF
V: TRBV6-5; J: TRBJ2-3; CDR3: CASSYLGGGNTQYF
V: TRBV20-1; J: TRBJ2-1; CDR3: CSADVAGTEQFF
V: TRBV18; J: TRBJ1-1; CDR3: CASSLAGTGYTEAFF
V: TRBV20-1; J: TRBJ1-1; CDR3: CSARVRAMNTEAFF
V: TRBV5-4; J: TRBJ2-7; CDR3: CASSLSTGFPYEQYF
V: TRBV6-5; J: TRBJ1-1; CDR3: CASSYFGGKNEAFF
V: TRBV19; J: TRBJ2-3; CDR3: CASSISHCTDTQYF
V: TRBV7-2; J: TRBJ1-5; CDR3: CASSLGTWGNQPQHF
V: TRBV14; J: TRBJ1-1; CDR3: CASSILQGINTEAFF
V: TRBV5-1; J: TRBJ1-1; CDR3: CASSLEPGLNTEAFF
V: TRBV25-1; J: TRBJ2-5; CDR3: CASSEHNQETQYF